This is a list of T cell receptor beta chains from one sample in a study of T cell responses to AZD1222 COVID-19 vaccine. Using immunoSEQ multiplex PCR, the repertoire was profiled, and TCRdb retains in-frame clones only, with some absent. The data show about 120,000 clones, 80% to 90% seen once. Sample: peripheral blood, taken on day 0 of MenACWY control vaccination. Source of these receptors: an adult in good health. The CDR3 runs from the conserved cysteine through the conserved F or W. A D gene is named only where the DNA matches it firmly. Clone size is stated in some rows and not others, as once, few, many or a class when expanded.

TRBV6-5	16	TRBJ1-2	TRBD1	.	TGTGCCAGCAGTTCTAGTTTCGGGACAGGGGGTGATGGCTACACCTTC	CASSSSFGTGGDGYTF
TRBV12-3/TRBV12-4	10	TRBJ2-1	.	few	TGTGCCAGCAGTTTAAATGAGCAGTTCTTC	CASSLNEQFF
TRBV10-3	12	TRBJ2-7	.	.	TGTGCCATCAGTGAGTACAGGGACGAGCAGTACTTC	CAISEYRDEQYF
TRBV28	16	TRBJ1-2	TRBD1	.	TGTGCCAGCAGTTCCCGGGACAGGGCCTCCCACTATGGCTACACCTTC	CASSSRDRASHYGYTF
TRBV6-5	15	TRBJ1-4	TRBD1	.	TGTGCCAGCAGCCACGCCGGGACAGGGGATGAAAAACTGTTTTTT	CASSHAGTGDEKLFF
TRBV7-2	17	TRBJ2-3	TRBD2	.	TGTGCCAGCAGCTCCCCTCTTGGCGGGGGGAGCACAGATACGCAGTATTTT	CASSSPLGGGSTDTQYF
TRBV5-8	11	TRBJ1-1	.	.	TGTGCCAGCAGCTTGGGGGATGAAGCTTTCTTT	CASSLGDEAFF
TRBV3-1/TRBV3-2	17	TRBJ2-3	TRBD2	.	TGTGCCAGCAGCTCCCTCCCGGGAGCGGGGGTCACAGATACGCAGTATTTT	CASSSLPGAGVTDTQYF
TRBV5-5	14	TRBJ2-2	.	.	TGTGCCAGCAGCTTGGGCCAGAGCACCGGGGAGCTGTTTTTT	CASSLGQSTGELFF
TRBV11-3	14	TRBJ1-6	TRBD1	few	TGTGCCAGCAGCTCAGGGGGCGGAGGTTCACCCCTCCACTTT	CASSSGGGGSPLHF
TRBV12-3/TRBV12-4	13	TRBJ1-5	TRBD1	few	TGTGCCAGCGGAACAGGGGGGGGTCAGCCCCAGCATTTT	CASGTGGGQPQHF
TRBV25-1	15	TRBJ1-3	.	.	TGTGCCAGCAGTTCCTCAAGACGACATGGGAACACCATATATTTT	CASSSSRRHGNTIYF
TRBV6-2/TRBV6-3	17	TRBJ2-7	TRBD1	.	TGTGCCAGCAGCCTTCCTCCGCGGACAGGGGGCCCCCGCGAGCAGTACTTC	CASSLPPRTGGPREQYF
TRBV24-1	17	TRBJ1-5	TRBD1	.	TGTGCCACCAGTGATTTTGGTGGCCAGGGGGCTCATCAGCCCCAGCATTTT	CATSDFGGQGAHQPQHF
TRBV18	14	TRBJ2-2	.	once	TGTGCCAGCTCACCACGGGCCAACACCGGGGAGCTGTTTTTT	CASSPRANTGELFF
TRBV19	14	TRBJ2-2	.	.	TGTGCCAGTCGAACAGGGCCCAACACCGGGGAGCTGTTTTTT	CASRTGPNTGELFF
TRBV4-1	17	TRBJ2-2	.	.	TGCGCCAGCAGCCCAGGGAGTCCAGGGAGTTCCACCGGGGAGCTGTTTTTT	CASSPGSPGSSTGELFF
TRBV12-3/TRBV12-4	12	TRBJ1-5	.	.	TGTGCCAGCAGTTTCAGCAATCAGCCCCAGCATTTT	CASSFSNQPQHF